One and the same sample provided the 10 T cell receptor beta chains below, sequenced in a study of T cell responses to AZD1222 COVID-19 vaccine. TCRdb keeps only in-frame clones here, not all; method: immunoSEQ multiplex PCR. This sample carries approximately 150,000 clones, more than 80% of them seen once, and the ten largest clones take 2% to 3%. The sample in question was peripheral blood, obtained on day 0 of AZD1222 vaccination. The receptors shown here come from an adult in good health.

The chain combines TRBV21-1 with TRBJ2-7; no check of the table's D call, TRBD2, against the DNA was made. TRBV21-1 is described as a pseudogene. The CDR3 is 14 residues long. The CDR3, as DNA: TGTGCCACCACCGGGAGAACTAGAAGGTACGAGCAGTACTTC. It yields the protein CATTGRTRRYEQYF.

The J gene is TRBJ2-2, the V gene TRBV30; 8 positions agree with TRBD1. With 7 bases clipped from V and 6 bases from J, the junction kept 7 bases outside the gene matches. The CDR3 is made up of 13 amino acids. CDR1 GTSNPN and CDR2 SVGIG come from the germline V gene (reference sequence). CDR3 amino acids: CALGQDGAGELFF. The CDR3 nucleotides are TGTGCCTTGGGACAGGATGGTGCCGGGGAGCTGTTTTTT.

This clone appeared a single time. The rearrangement links TRBV7-9 to TRBJ1-1, with no clear D. Germline-derived CDR1 and CDR2 are SEHNR and FQNEAQ (reference sequence). The CDR3 loop spans 14 amino acids. Between the trimmed V and J ends, which lost 1 base and 6 bases, there was a span of 12 bases. CDR3 protein: CASSLVGRGPEAFF. CDR3 bases: TGTGCCAGCAGCTTAGTTGGGCGCGGGCCTGAAGCTTTCTTT.

V gene TRBV27 combines with J gene TRBJ2-7; TRBD2 matches at 8 bases. V lost 6 bases and J lost 0; bases outside the gene matches: 7. In germline, CDR1 is MNHEY, CDR2 SMNVEV (reference sequence). The CDR3 runs to 15 residues. For the CDR3, the DNA is TGTGCCAGCAGCCCTAGGAGCGGGAGCTCCTACGAGCAGTACTTC. Translated: CASSPRSGSSYEQYF.

The genes are TRBV2 and TRBJ1-3, with 10 bases that match TRBD1. CDR3 length equals 15 residues. Germline CDR1 is SNHLY and CDR2 is FYNNEI. The V and J ends lost 6 bases and 8 bases, in that order; junction bases with no gene match: 10. This chain's CDR3 is CASRPGQGGRDTIYF. The CDR3 nucleotides are TGTGCCAGCAGGCCCGGACAGGGGGGGAGAGACACCATATATTTT.

This chain connects TRBV11-2 to TRBJ2-7, with D tentatively TRBD1 (6 bases). The CDR3 spans 13 residues. Trimming took off 1 base at V and 3 bases at J, with 7 bases between the two ends. The germline gives CDR1 SGHAT, CDR2 FQNNGV. CDR3 nucleotides: TGTGCCAGCAGCTTAGGACAGGTCTACGAGCAGTACTTC. It codes for CASSLGQVYEQYF.

This sequence joins TRBV30 and TRBJ1-2; TRBD1 might be the D (6 bases). The CDR3 consists of 15 residues. Deletions cut 0 bases from V and 5 bases from J, with 16 bases between. Germline V gene lookup returns CDR1 GTSNPN and CDR2 SVGIG (reference sequence). The CDR3 DNA follows: TGTGCCTGGAGTGTACACCCGATAGGGGGATATGGCTACACCTTC. Translation gives CAWSVHPIGGYGYTF.

This clone was observed a single time. The chain is built from TRBV24-1 and TRBJ2-1; 14 bases align to TRBD2. CDR3 size: 17 residues. Germline lookup yields CDR1 KGHDR and CDR2 SFDVKD. Unmatched junction bases numbered 5, after V lost 0 bases and J lost 8 bases. The CDR3 is CATSDLPGTSGSYEQFF. The CDR3 DNA reads TGTGCCACCAGTGATTTGCCCGGGACTAGCGGGAGTTATGAGCAGTTCTTC.

This clone showed up just a few times. This chain uses TRBV11-2 with TRBJ1-3; TRBD1 matches 8 bases. The CDR3 length is 13 residues. In germline, CDR1 is SGHAT, CDR2 FQNNGV. The V gene end was trimmed by 6 bases and the J gene end by 6 bases; junction bases not matched to a gene: 4. The CDR3 protein is CASRRTGQNTIYF. DNA for the CDR3: TGTGCCAGCAGGAGGACAGGGCAAAACACCATATATTTT.

In this sample, this clone turned up once. The genes are TRBV5-1 and TRBJ2-7; 10 bases fit TRBD2. The CDR3 extends over 16 amino acids. Germline CDR1 is SGHRS and CDR2 is YFSETQ. V lost 0 bases and J lost 4; bases outside the gene matches: 7. The CDR3, as DNA: TGCGCCAGCAGCTTGGAGGCTAGCGGGAGTGCGTACGAGCAGTACTTC. Translation: CASSLEASGSAYEQYF.